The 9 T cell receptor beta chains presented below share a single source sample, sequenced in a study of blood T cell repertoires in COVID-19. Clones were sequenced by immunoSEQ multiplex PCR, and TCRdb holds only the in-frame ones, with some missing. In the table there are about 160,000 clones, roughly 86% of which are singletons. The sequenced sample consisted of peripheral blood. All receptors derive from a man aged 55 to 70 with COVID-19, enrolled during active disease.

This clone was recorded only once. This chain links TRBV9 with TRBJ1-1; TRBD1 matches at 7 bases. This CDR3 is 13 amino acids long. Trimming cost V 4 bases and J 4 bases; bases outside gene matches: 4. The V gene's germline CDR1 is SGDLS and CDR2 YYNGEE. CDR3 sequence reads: CASSRAGGTEAFF. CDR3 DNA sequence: TGTGCCAGCAGCAGAGCAGGGGGCACTGAAGCTTTCTTT.

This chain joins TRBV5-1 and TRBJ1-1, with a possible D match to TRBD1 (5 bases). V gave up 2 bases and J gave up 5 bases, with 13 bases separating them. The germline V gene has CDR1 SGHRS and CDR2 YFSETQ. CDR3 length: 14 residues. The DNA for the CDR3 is TGCGCCAGCAGCTTACTACAGGACAAAACTGAAGCTTTCTTT. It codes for CASSLLQDKTEAFF. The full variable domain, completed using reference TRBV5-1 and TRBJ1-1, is KAGVTQTPRYLIKTRGQQVTLSCSPISGHRSVSWYQQTPGQGLQFLFEYFSETQRNKGNFPGRFSGRQFSNSRSEMNVSTLELGDSALYLCASSLLQDKTEAFFGQGTRLTVV.

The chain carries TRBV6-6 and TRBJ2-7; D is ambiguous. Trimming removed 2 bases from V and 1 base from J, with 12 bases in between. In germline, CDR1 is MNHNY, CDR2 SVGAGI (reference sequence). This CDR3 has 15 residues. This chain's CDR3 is CASSYEVRESYEQYF. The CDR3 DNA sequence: TGTGCCAGCAGTTACGAGGTGAGAGAGTCCTACGAGCAGTACTTC.

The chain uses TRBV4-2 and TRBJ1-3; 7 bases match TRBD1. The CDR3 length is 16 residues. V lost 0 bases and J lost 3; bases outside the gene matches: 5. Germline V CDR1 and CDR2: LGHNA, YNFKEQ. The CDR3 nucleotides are TGTGCCAGCAGCCAAGAGGGGACAGTAGGTGGAAACACCATATATTTT. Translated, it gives CASSQEGTVGGNTIYF.

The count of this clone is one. The chain's CDR3 is CASSAKTLAGGFSGANVLTF. The DNA for the CDR3 is TGTGCCAGCAGCGCCAAAACCCTAGCGGGGGGTTTCTCTGGGGCCAACGTCCTGACTTTC. This chain links TRBV9 with TRBJ2-6; TRBD2 matches at 11 bases. J lost 0 bases, V lost 3 bases, and 11 bases had no gene match. This CDR3 spans 20 amino acids. Germline CDR1 and CDR2: SGDLS and YYNGEE.

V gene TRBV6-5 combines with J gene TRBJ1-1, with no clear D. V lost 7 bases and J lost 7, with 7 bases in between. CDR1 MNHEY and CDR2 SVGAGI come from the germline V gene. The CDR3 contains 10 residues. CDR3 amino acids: CASIIYEAFF. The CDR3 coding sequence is TGTGCCAGCATTATATATGAAGCTTTCTTT.

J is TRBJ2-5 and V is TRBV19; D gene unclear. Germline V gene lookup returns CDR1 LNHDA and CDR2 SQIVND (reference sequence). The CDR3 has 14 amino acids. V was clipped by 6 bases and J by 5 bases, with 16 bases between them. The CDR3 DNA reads TGTGCCAGTAGCCGACCGGTGGGCAGGGAGACCCAGTACTTC. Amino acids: CASSRPVGRETQYF.

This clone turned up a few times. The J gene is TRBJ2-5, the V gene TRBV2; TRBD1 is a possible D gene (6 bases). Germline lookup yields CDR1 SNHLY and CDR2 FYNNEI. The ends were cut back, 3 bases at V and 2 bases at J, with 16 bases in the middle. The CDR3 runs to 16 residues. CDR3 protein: CASSERAGTNQETQYF. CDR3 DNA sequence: TGTGCCAGCAGTGAGAGGGCCGGGACAAATCAAGAGACCCAGTACTTC.

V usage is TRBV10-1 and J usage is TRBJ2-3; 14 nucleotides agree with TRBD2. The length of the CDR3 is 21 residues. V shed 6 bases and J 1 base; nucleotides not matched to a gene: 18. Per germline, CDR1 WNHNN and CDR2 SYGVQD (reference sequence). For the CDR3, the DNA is TGCGCCAGCAGGAATGGGTCGGGGACTAGCGGGGGTAAAGTGGGCACAGATACGCAGTATTTT. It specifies CASRNGSGTSGGKVGTDTQYF.